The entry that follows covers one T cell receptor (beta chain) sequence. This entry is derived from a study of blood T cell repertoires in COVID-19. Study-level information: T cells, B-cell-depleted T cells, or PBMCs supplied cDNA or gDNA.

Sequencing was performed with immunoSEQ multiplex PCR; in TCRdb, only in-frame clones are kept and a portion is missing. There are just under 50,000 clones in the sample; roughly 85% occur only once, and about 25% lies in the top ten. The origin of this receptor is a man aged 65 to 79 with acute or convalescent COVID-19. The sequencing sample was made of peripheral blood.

CDR3 DNA sequence: TGTGCCACCAGCAGGTCAGCGGGAGTATCTGAGACCCAGTACTTC. Amino acids: CATSRSAGVSETQYF. The chain has TRBV15 and TRBJ2-5, with 8 positions matching TRBD2. This CDR3 has 15 amino acids. Germline lookup yields CDR1 LNHNV and CDR2 YYDKDF (reference sequence). With V trimmed by 3 bases and J by 5 bases, 8 bases remained unmatched. Full variable domain (missing parts from reference TRBV15 and TRBJ2-5): DAMVIQNPRYQVTQFGKPVTLSCSQTLNHNVMYWYQQKSSQAPKLLFHYYDKDFNNEADTPDNFQSRRPNTSFCFLDIRSPGLGDTAMYLCATSRSAGVSETQYFGPGTRLLVL.